This paragraph covers one TCR beta chain sequence. The data were taken from a study of CD8+CD57+ T cells in acquired aplastic anemia. Across the study: Sorting CD4+ and CD8+ cells gave DNA averaging about 3.3 ug.

TCR beta VDJ and CDR3 were profiled, and genomic DNA was the template. TCRdb re-derived calls from the reads in MiXCR, one entry per CDR3 protein. The sample lists 350,000 to 450,000 distinct CDR3 sequences, 65% to 80% occurring once. The source of this sequence is a human donor in good health, serving as a control. The specimen was sorted CD4+, CD8+, or CD8+CD57+ T cells (not recorded which) from PBMCs.

This CDR3 reads CSARGGAYNEQFF. The DNA of the CDR3 is TGCAGTGCTCGCGGGGGGGCCTACAATGAGCAGTTCTTC. This chain joins TRBV20-1 and TRBJ2-1, with 9 bases lining up with TRBD2. The V gene's germline CDR1 is DFQATT and CDR2 SNEGSKA (reference sequence). The CDR3 consists of 13 residues. J was trimmed by 2 bases and V by 5 bases; bases with no gene match: 1.